What follows are 18 T cell receptor beta chains derived from one specimen sequenced in a study of Epstein–Barr virus B cells in breast cancer. The antigens for these receptors are not known. RNA was the template for SMARTer libraries capturing complete alpha and beta V(D)J regions. TCRdb used MiXCR to reprocess the 5' RACE reads, holding one entry per CDR3 protein. Here the sample spans about 1,900 distinct CDR3 sequences, about 15% being singletons. The specimen sequenced was tumor-infiltrating lymphocytes expanded in culture. The source of these receptors is a woman between 40 and 55 years old with triple-negative breast cancer.

The chain couples TRBV7-8 to TRBJ2-2, with a possible D match to TRBD2 (5 bases). CDR1 SGHVS and CDR2 FQNEAQ come from the germline V gene. This CDR3 contains 15 residues. Trimming stripped 4 bases from V and 7 bases from J, with 16 bases between. The CDR3 protein is CASSYSGGTVGELFF. DNA for the CDR3: TGTGCCAGCAGCTACAGCGGAGGCACGGTCGGGGAGCTGTTTTTT.

The V call is TRBV12-3 or TRBV12-4, the J call TRBJ2-2; D may match TRBD1 or TRBD2 (5 bases each). The CDR3 loop spans 14 amino acids. Trimming took off 8 bases at V and 0 bases at J, with 10 bases between the two ends. The CDR3 DNA is TGTGCCAGCGGACTGACAGCGAACACCGGGGAGCTGTTTTTT. Translation gives CASGLTANTGELFF.

The chain employs TRBV29-1 and TRBJ2-1, with D unclear. V was pared by 5 bases and J by 0 bases, with 5 bases between. The CDR3 runs to 12 residues. The germline V gene encodes CDR1 SQVTM and CDR2 ANQGSEA. The CDR3 loop reads CSVLSSYNEQFF. The CDR3 nucleotides read TGCAGCGTTCTCAGCTCCTACAATGAGCAGTTCTTC.

This clonotype is medium-sized by share. J is TRBJ1-5 and V is TRBV20-1, with D possibly matching TRBD1 (6 bases). V dropped 1 base and J dropped 7 bases, with 14 bases sitting between them. The CDR3 loop spans 14 amino acids. Germline lookup yields CDR1 DFQATT and CDR2 SNEGSKA (reference sequence). The CDR3 DNA reads as TGCAGTGCTAGAGGGGGACACCTACGCCAGCCCCAGCATTTT. It codes for CSARGGHLRQPQHF.

This clonotype is large within its sample. The rearrangement uses TRBV5-1 and TRBJ2-5; D might be TRBD2 (6 bases). V shed 4 bases and J shed 1 base, with 17 bases lying between them. The CDR3 extends over 16 amino acids. From germline, CDR1 is SGHRS and CDR2 YFSETQ. CDR3 sequence: CASSRGVGGTQETQYF. DNA for the CDR3: TGCGCCAGCAGCAGGGGTGTAGGAGGGACCCAAGAGACCCAGTACTTC.

This clonotype is medium-sized within its sample. The chain has TRBV27 and TRBJ2-3, with 14 bases identical to TRBD2. Germline values: CDR1 MNHEY, CDR2 SMNVEV (reference sequence). Unmatched junction bases numbered 5, after V lost 4 bases and J lost 5 bases. CDR3 length: 16 residues. CDR3 protein: CASSSRTSGRIDTQYF. The CDR3 DNA reads as TGTGCCAGCAGTTCGCGGACTAGCGGGAGGATAGATACGCAGTATTTT.

This clonotype is classed as medium-sized (0.01 to 0.1%). V gene TRBV29-1 combines with J gene TRBJ2-7; 9 bases match TRBD2. Germline values: CDR1 SQVTM, CDR2 ANQGSEA. CDR3 size: 14 residues. J was trimmed by 1 base and V by 6 bases; bases with no gene match: 7. The CDR3 is CSVYSGSISYEQYF. CDR3 nucleotide sequence: TGCAGCGTATATAGCGGGAGCATATCCTACGAGCAGTACTTC.

Concerning this clonotype itself: One base away lies a much larger clone, so this may be a sequencing read error. This rearrangement joins TRBV7-7 to TRBJ2-3; unclear D gene. Germline CDR1 SSHAT, CDR2 FNYEAQ (reference sequence). This CDR3 comprises 16 residues. The CDR3 region is CASSSLPPPSTDTQFF. CDR3 nucleotides: TGTGCTAGCAGCTCCCTCCCCCCCCCGAGCACAGATACGCAGTTTTTT.

The rearrangement joins TRBV6-9 to TRBJ2-3; D gene uncertain. Germline CDR1 reads MNHGY; CDR2 reads SVAAGI. The CDR3 is made up of 18 amino acids. V lost 7 bases and J 2 bases, leaving 25 bases between the germline ends. Here the CDR3 DNA reads TGTGCCAGCACCCCTCGAGCTGTGTTATCGTCTGTCACAGATACGCAGTATTTT. Translated, it gives CASTPRAVLSSVTDTQYF.

This chain links TRBV12-3 or TRBV12-4 with TRBJ2-7; 9 bases are shared with TRBD1. V was pared by 4 bases and J by 7 bases, with 11 bases of the junction left unmatched. This CDR3 spans 15 amino acids. This chain's CDR3 is CASSSRDRAKREQYF. The CDR3 DNA reads TGTGCCAGCAGTTCTCGGGACAGGGCTAAGAGGGAGCAGTACTTC.

This chain connects TRBV19 to TRBJ1-5; no clear D. V was clipped by 9 bases and J by 0 bases, with 15 bases between them. Germline CDR1 is LNHDA and CDR2 is SQIVND (reference sequence). The length of the CDR3 is 15 residues. Written as DNA, the CDR3 is TGTGCCAGCCGAAGAAGGGCAGATAGCAATCAGCCCCAGCATTTT. Amino acids: CASRRRADSNQPQHF.

This clonotype was counted ten times or more. The gene calls are TRBV19 and TRBJ2-1, with 11 bases identical to TRBD2. The CDR3 extends over 15 amino acids. CDR1 is LNHDA and CDR2 is SQIVND in the germline V gene (reference sequence). The ends lost 3 bases at V and 5 bases at J; junction bases unmatched: 3. CDR3 protein: CASSILAGGNNEQFF. CDR3 sequence (DNA): TGTGCCAGTAGTATCCTAGCGGGGGGTAACAATGAGCAGTTCTTC. Full variable domain (rest looked up from reference TRBV19 and TRBJ2-1): DGGITQSPKYLFRKEGQNVTLSCEQNLNHDAMYWYRQDPGQGLRLIYYSQIVNDFQKGDIAEGYSVSREKKESFPLTVTSAQKNPTAFYLCASSILAGGNNEQFFGPGTRLTVL.

This clonotype is medium-sized (0.01 to 0.1%) within its sample. The gene calls are TRBV4-3 and TRBJ1-6; D gene unclear. Germline V gives CDR1 LGHNA, CDR2 YSLEER. The CDR3 consists of 15 residues. Trimming took off 0 bases at V and 7 bases at J, with 10 bases between the two ends. CDR3 in DNA: TGCGCCAGCAGCCAAGATGTAGGCGCAAATTCACCCCTCCACTTT. Translation: CASSQDVGANSPLHF.

In its sample, this clonotype is medium-sized (0.01 to 0.1%). The chain recombines TRBV18 with TRBJ2-1; possible D gene TRBD1, 5 bases. Between the trimmed V and J ends, which lost 5 bases and 10 bases, there was a span of 9 bases. CDR1 and CDR2 (germline): KGHSH, LQKENI. The CDR3 totals 11 residues. For the CDR3, the DNA is TGTGCCAGCTCATCTGACAGAGAGCAGTTCTTC. Translating it yields CASSSDREQFF.

J is TRBJ2-5 and V is TRBV30, with TRBD2 matching over 8 bases. With 4 bases clipped from V and 3 bases from J, the junction kept 10 bases outside the gene matches. Germline-derived CDR1 and CDR2 are GTSNPN and SVGIG (reference sequence). The CDR3 has 15 residues. The CDR3 protein is CAWTRHGGVKETQYF. The DNA for the CDR3 is TGTGCCTGGACCCGCCACGGGGGGGTTAAAGAGACCCAGTACTTC.

This clonotype was recorded a few times. The CDR3 loop is CASSLARTEAFF. The CDR3 region has the DNA TGTGCCAGCAGCTTGGCCAGGACTGAAGCTTTCTTT. The rearrangement joins TRBV5-6 to TRBJ1-1; D gene uncertain. This CDR3 has 12 residues. Germline CDR1 SGHDT, CDR2 YYEEEE. V gave up 0 bases and J gave up 5 bases, with 5 bases separating them.

This clonotype appeared many times. The rearrangement uses TRBV20-1 and TRBJ1-2, with TRBD1 identical over 7 bases. Looked up from germline, CDR1 is DFQATT and CDR2 is SNEGSKA (reference sequence). The CDR3 contains 12 residues. Trimming removed 3 bases from V and 8 bases from J; junction bases left unmatched: 6. CDR3 sequence: CSASTGAEGYTF. CDR3 coding DNA: TGCAGTGCTAGCACAGGGGCGGAAGGCTACACCTTC.

This clonotype showed up just a few times. The chain joins TRBV29-1 to TRBJ1-2; tentative D call: TRBD1 (5 bases). The CDR3 is made up of 15 amino acids. Trimming left V 5 bases short and J 4 bases short, with 20 bases between. From germline, CDR1 is SQVTM and CDR2 ANQGSEA. The CDR3 sequence is CSVPTKGPGLYGYTF. In nucleotides, the CDR3 is TGCAGCGTTCCTACCAAGGGGCCGGGACTCTATGGCTACACCTTC.